The rows below give T cell receptor beta chains drawn from one sample of a study of PD-1 blockade in classical Hodgkin lymphoma. This table comes from immunoSEQ multiplex PCR, and its TCRdb copy is limited to in-frame clones, with some not included. Among about 90,000 clones, roughly nine tenths were seen once, and the ten largest hold approximately 2.9%. Sequencing used peripheral blood mononuclear cells (PBMCs), obtained before the fourth cycle of nivolumab. The receptors stem from a human donor with classical Hodgkin lymphoma. The CDR3 runs from the conserved cysteine through the conserved F or W. A D gene is named only where the DNA matches it firmly. Size is stated for part of the rows, as once, few or many counts, or as a class when the clone is expanded.

v_gene: TRBV29-1; abundance: once; j_gene: TRBJ1-1; d_gene: -; CDR3aa: CSPDLEAFF; CDR3nt: TGCAGCCCCGATCTTGAAGCTTTCTTT
v_gene: TRBV19; abundance: -; j_gene: TRBJ1-3; d_gene: -; CDR3aa: CASSIPNVAGNTIYF; CDR3nt: TGTGCCAGTAGTATCCCAAACGTGGCTGGAAACACCATATATTTT
v_gene: TRBV29-1; abundance: -; j_gene: TRBJ2-5; d_gene: TRBD1; CDR3aa: CSVASGQGMGEETQYF; CDR3nt: TGCAGCGTTGCCTCCGGACAGGGCATGGGCGAAGAGACCCAGTACTTC
v_gene: TRBV7-2; abundance: -; j_gene: TRBJ1-1; d_gene: TRBD1; CDR3aa: CASSLARRGTTEAFF; CDR3nt: TGTGCCAGCAGCTTAGCCCGCAGGGGGACCACTGAAGCTTTCTTT
v_gene: TRBV28; abundance: -; j_gene: TRBJ1-5; d_gene: TRBD1; CDR3aa: CASRSLGQGDQPQHF; CDR3nt: TGTGCCAGCAGATCCCTCGGACAGGGGGACCAGCCCCAGCATTTT
v_gene: TRBV6-5; abundance: -; j_gene: TRBJ2-3; d_gene: -; CDR3aa: CASSLSPQDTQYF; CDR3nt: TGTGCCAGCAGCCTGAGCCCCCAAGATACGCAGTATTTT
v_gene: TRBV2; abundance: -; j_gene: TRBJ2-7; d_gene: -; CDR3aa: CASSREGELSYEQYF; CDR3nt: TGTGCCAGCAGTCGGGAAGGTGAGCTCTCCTACGAGCAGTACTTC
v_gene: TRBV27; abundance: -; j_gene: TRBJ2-6; d_gene: -; CDR3aa: CASSLYGANVLTF; CDR3nt: TGTGCCAGCAGTTTATACGGGGCCAACGTCCTGACTTTC
v_gene: TRBV6-5; abundance: -; j_gene: TRBJ2-3; d_gene: TRBD2; CDR3aa: CASSYTGLGTDTQYF; CDR3nt: TGTGCCAGCAGTTACACGGGACTAGGCACAGATACGCAGTATTTT
v_gene: TRBV9; abundance: -; j_gene: TRBJ1-4; d_gene: -; CDR3aa: CASSVGRGGNEKLFF; CDR3nt: TGTGCCAGCAGCGTAGGAAGGGGAGGTAATGAAAAACTGTTTTTT
v_gene: TRBV6-5; abundance: -; j_gene: TRBJ1-3; d_gene: -; CDR3aa: CASSRRDSHGNTIYF; CDR3nt: TGTGCCAGCAGTCGCCGGGACTCCCATGGAAACACCATATATTTT
v_gene: TRBV4-2; abundance: -; j_gene: TRBJ1-3; d_gene: TRBD1; CDR3aa: CASSQDLFRGNSGNTIYF; CDR3nt: TGTGCCAGCAGCCAAGATCTGTTCAGGGGGAATTCTGGAAACACCATATATTTT
v_gene: TRBV19; abundance: -; j_gene: TRBJ2-7; d_gene: -; CDR3aa: CASSPTGPTYEQYF; CDR3nt: TGTGCCAGTAGTCCAACCGGGCCCACCTACGAGCAGTACTTC
v_gene: TRBV7-3; abundance: few; j_gene: TRBJ1-1; d_gene: TRBD1; CDR3aa: CASSQGGREAFF; CDR3nt: TGTGCCAGCAGCCAAGGGGGCAGGGAAGCTTTCTTT
v_gene: TRBV27; abundance: -; j_gene: TRBJ1-2; d_gene: -; CDR3aa: CASSFSGAMGYGGYTF; CDR3nt: TGTGCCAGCAGTTTCTCGGGGGCGATGGGCTATGGGGGCTACACCTTC
v_gene: TRBV7-3; abundance: -; j_gene: TRBJ2-5; d_gene: TRBD1; CDR3aa: CASSLTLGQEETQYF; CDR3nt: TGTGCCAGCAGCTTAACGCTGGGACAGGAAGAGACCCAGTACTTC
v_gene: TRBV4-1; abundance: -; j_gene: TRBJ1-3; d_gene: TRBD1; CDR3aa: CASSQGGQGKAGNTIYF; CDR3nt: TGCGCCAGCAGCCAAGGAGGACAGGGAAAGGCTGGAAACACCATATATTTT
v_gene: TRBV30; abundance: -; j_gene: TRBJ1-1; d_gene: -; CDR3aa: CARDGGGTEAFF; CDR3nt: TGTGCCAGAGATGGTGGAGGGACTGAAGCTTTCTTT
v_gene: TRBV21-1; abundance: once; j_gene: TRBJ1-2; d_gene: -; CDR3aa: CASSKAQETPRYGYTF; CDR3nt: TGTGCCAGCAGCAAAGCGCAGGAGACACCTCGCTATGGCTACACCTTC
v_gene: TRBV6-5; abundance: -; j_gene: TRBJ2-1; d_gene: -; CDR3aa: CASSTRQVYNEQFF; CDR3nt: TGTGCCAGCAGTACGCGACAGGTCTACAATGAGCAGTTCTTC
v_gene: TRBV6-4; abundance: few; j_gene: TRBJ2-1; d_gene: TRBD2; CDR3aa: CASSESSGGNEQFF; CDR3nt: TGTGCCAGCAGTGAGTCTAGCGGGGGTAATGAGCAGTTCTTC
v_gene: TRBV18; abundance: -; j_gene: TRBJ1-3; d_gene: -; CDR3aa: CASSRMGSSGNTIYF; CDR3nt: TGTGCCAGCTCCCGGATGGGGAGCTCTGGAAACACCATATATTTT
v_gene: TRBV27; abundance: -; j_gene: TRBJ1-4; d_gene: -; CDR3aa: CASTRSGSGDEKLFF; CDR3nt: TGTGCCAGCACCCGGTCCGGGTCTGGGGATGAAAAACTGTTTTTT
v_gene: TRBV7-9; abundance: once; j_gene: TRBJ1-4; d_gene: -; CDR3aa: CASSLAQGATNEKLFF; CDR3nt: TGTGCCAGCAGCTTAGCACAGGGTGCAACTAATGAAAAACTGTTTTTT
v_gene: TRBV28; abundance: -; j_gene: TRBJ1-1; d_gene: -; CDR3aa: CASSSQIRKGTGTEAFF; CDR3nt: TGTGCCAGCAGTTCCCAAATACGCAAGGGGACGGGCACTGAAGCTTTCTTT
v_gene: TRBV30; abundance: -; j_gene: TRBJ1-2; d_gene: -; CDR3aa: CATPVGIYGYTF; CDR3nt: TGTGCCACTCCGGTGGGGATCTATGGCTACACCTTC
v_gene: TRBV6-5; abundance: -; j_gene: TRBJ2-1; d_gene: -; CDR3aa: CASRPMGSYNEQFF; CDR3nt: TGTGCCAGCAGGCCCATGGGCTCCTACAATGAGCAGTTCTTC
v_gene: TRBV10-3; abundance: -; j_gene: TRBJ2-3; d_gene: -; CDR3aa: CAISELAPDTQYF; CDR3nt: TGTGCCATCAGTGAACTAGCTCCAGATACGCAGTATTTT
v_gene: TRBV6-5; abundance: -; j_gene: TRBJ1-3; d_gene: -; CDR3aa: CASRGGVFGNTIYF; CDR3nt: TGTGCCAGCAGGGGTGGGGTTTTTGGAAACACCATATATTTT
v_gene: TRBV19; abundance: -; j_gene: TRBJ2-3; d_gene: TRBD2; CDR3aa: CASSPTSGGVDTQYF; CDR3nt: TGTGCCAGTAGTCCTACTAGCGGGGGTGTAGATACGCAGTATTTT
v_gene: TRBV7-9; abundance: -; j_gene: TRBJ2-1; d_gene: -; CDR3aa: CASKENANEQFF; CDR3nt: TGTGCCAGCAAAGAAAACGCAAATGAGCAGTTCTTC
v_gene: TRBV6-6; abundance: -; j_gene: TRBJ2-3; d_gene: -; CDR3aa: CASGGATDTQYF; CDR3nt: TGTGCCAGCGGGGGGGCCACAGATACGCAGTATTTT
v_gene: TRBV6-5; abundance: once; j_gene: TRBJ1-5; d_gene: -; CDR3aa: CASSYDRNQPQHF; CDR3nt: TGTGCCAGCAGTTACGACAGAAACCAGCCCCAGCATTTT
v_gene: TRBV7-9; abundance: -; j_gene: TRBJ1-1; d_gene: -; CDR3aa: CASSQDQGRGAFF; CDR3nt: TGTGCCAGCAGCCAAGATCAGGGGCGGGGAGCTTTCTTT
v_gene: TRBV6-5; abundance: -; j_gene: TRBJ2-7; d_gene: TRBD1; CDR3aa: CASSSAGTGLTRQYF; CDR3nt: TGTGCCAGCAGTTCAGCCGGGACAGGGTTGACGAGGCAGTACTTC